These 16 T cell receptor beta chains share one sample of origin, sequenced in a study of CD8 T cells in Susac syndrome (dated by TCRdb to the late 2010s). Library preparation used the immunoSEQ multiplex PCR assay. RNA was extracted using the RNeasy kit, and about 0.5 to 1 ug of the RNA was reverse transcribed with random hexamers. TCRdb reprocessed the public reads (quality trimming at Q25 with fastp, clone calling with MiXCR) and kept in-frame beta chains. Rows are unified per CDR3 protein, each entry keeping the most common DNA and genes. Across this sample there are about 300,000 distinct CDR3 sequences, with 90% to 95% seen only once. Clones ranked in the top ten supply around 0.07% of the sample. The sequencing input was CD4+ T cells from PBMCs. Receptors originate from a human donor with multiple sclerosis.

The chain recombines TRBV18 with TRBJ2-5; D is unclear. The CDR3 contains 14 residues. Per germline, CDR1 KGHSH and CDR2 LQKENI. V lost 3 bases, J lost 5 bases, and 13 bases lay in between. CDR3 residues: CASSPSQSRETQYF. The CDR3 DNA reads TGTGCCAGCTCACCGTCCCAGTCGAGGGAGACCCAGTACTTC.

The V call is TRBV12-3 or TRBV12-4, the J call TRBJ1-1; possible D gene TRBD1, 6 bases. CDR3 length: 14 residues. V dropped 7 bases and J dropped 6 bases, with 18 bases sitting between them. The DNA for the CDR3 is TGTGCCAGCATCCTAGGGGGAGGGACCGCTGAAGCTTTCTTT. Translation gives CASILGGGTAEAFF.

This chain's CDR3 is CASSESMQGREAFF. For the CDR3, the DNA is TGCGCCAGCAGTGAGTCGATGCAGGGGCGTGAAGCTTTCTTT. The V gene is TRBV10-1, the J gene TRBJ1-1, with D perhaps TRBD1 (6 bases). The V and J ends lost 0 bases and 7 bases respectively, with 12 bases between them. The germline CDR1 and CDR2 sequences are WNHNN and SYGVQD (reference sequence). The CDR3 extends over 14 amino acids.

This chain joins TRBV12-3 or TRBV12-4 and TRBJ2-7; TRBD1 agrees at 9 bases. V was clipped by 6 bases and J by 7 bases; unmatched bases: 7. This CDR3 comprises 13 residues. CDR3 bases: TGTGCCAGCAGGGTACAGGGGGCGGGGGAGCAGTACTTC. Its translation: CASRVQGAGEQYF.

As regards this clonotype: In this CDR3 the conserved last residue, phenylalanine or tryptophan, is missing, so a read error is likely. The rearrangement joins TRBV30 to TRBJ1-1; D might be TRBD1 (5 bases). CDR3 length: 14 residues. V lost 2 bases to trimming and J lost 4 bases, with 14 bases between them. The germline V gene has CDR1 GTSNPN and CDR2 SVGIG (reference sequence). This CDR3 reads CAWSPQGWGTEAFL. DNA for the CDR3: TGTGCCTGGAGTCCTCAGGGTTGGGGCACTGAAGCTTTCCTT.

This chain uses TRBV24-1 with TRBJ2-3; D is unresolved. The CDR3 is 14 amino acids. Between the trimmed V and J ends, which lost 2 bases and 5 bases, there was a span of 10 bases. Germline lookup yields CDR1 KGHDR and CDR2 SFDVKD. CDR3 loop: CATSDSSGRDTQYF. The CDR3 bases are TGTGCCACCAGTGATTCGTCCGGTCGAGATACGCAGTATTTT.

This clonotype appeared a single time. The chain joins TRBV5-6 to TRBJ1-2; D uncertain. This CDR3 has 16 residues. From germline, CDR1 is SGHDT and CDR2 YYEEEE. Between the trimmed V and J ends, which lost 4 bases and 6 bases, there was a span of 22 bases. DNA of the CDR3: TGTGCCAGCAGCCCGGCCCCCTGGGGTACGCGGCATGGCTACACCTTC. It is translated as CASSPAPWGTRHGYTF.

The chain links TRBV29-1 to TRBJ2-1, with 8 bases aligning to TRBD2. The V gene end was trimmed by 3 bases and the J gene end by 3 bases; junction bases not matched to a gene: 4. CDR3 length: 14 residues. Per germline, CDR1 SQVTM and CDR2 ANQGSEA. CDR3 in amino acids: CSVDVAGNYNEQFF. The CDR3 nucleotides read TGCAGCGTTGACGTAGCGGGGAACTACAATGAGCAGTTCTTC.

The chain links TRBV6-1 to TRBJ2-2, with TRBD2 matching 14 bases. From germline, CDR1 is MNHNS and CDR2 SASEGT. J was trimmed by 9 bases and V by 9 bases; bases with no gene match: 15. The CDR3 covers 17 residues. CDR3 sequence: CASNEFRLAGGNWELFF. The CDR3 DNA reads TGTGCCAGTAATGAATTCCGACTAGCGGGAGGGAATTGGGAGCTGTTTTTT.

The gene calls are TRBV3-1 and TRBJ1-1; D might be TRBD1 (5 bases). Between the trimmed V and J ends, which lost 6 bases and 0 bases, there was a span of 14 bases. Germline V lookup: CDR1 LGHDT, CDR2 YNNKEL (reference sequence). The CDR3 sequence is 15 residues long. DNA for the CDR3: TGTGCCAGCAGGTCCGGGACGGTTATGAACACTGAAGCTTTCTTT. This gives the protein CASRSGTVMNTEAFF.

The chain joins TRBV6-1 to TRBJ2-6; D gene uncertain. Germline V lookup: CDR1 MNHNS, CDR2 SASEGT. The CDR3 is 15 amino acids. V lost 7 bases and J lost 0, with 10 bases in between. The CDR3 loop is CASIIRTSGANVLTF. For the CDR3, the DNA is TGTGCCAGCATAATACGGACCTCTGGGGCCAACGTCCTGACTTTC.

This chain uses TRBV23-1 with TRBJ1-5, with D unclear. TRBV23-1 is treated as an ORF (open reading frame) with a function not yet certain. Trimming left V 6 bases short and J 0 bases short, with 15 bases between. This CDR3 is built from 16 residues. This chain's CDR3 is CASSQDGTNSNQPQHF. For the CDR3, the DNA is TGCGCCAGCAGCCAGGACGGAACTAATAGCAATCAGCCCCAGCATTTT.

The chain is built from TRBV5-6 and TRBJ2-1, with D uncertain. Germline V gene data show CDR1 as SGHDT and CDR2 as YYEEEE. Between the trimmed V and J ends, which lost 4 bases and 5 bases, there was a span of 19 bases. CDR3 size: 16 residues. CDR3 residues: CASSPSYSLLDNEQFF. The CDR3 nucleotides are TGTGCCAGCAGCCCATCCTACAGTCTCCTTGACAATGAGCAGTTCTTC.

This rearrangement joins TRBV5-1 to TRBJ2-5; 14 bases are shared with TRBD2. With 4 bases clipped from V and 5 bases from J, the junction kept 7 bases outside the gene matches. Germline loops: CDR1 SGHRS, CDR2 YFSETQ. The CDR3 runs to 16 residues. The CDR3 region has the DNA TGCGCCAGCAGCAAAAGACTAGCGGGGGGGCCCGAGACCCAGTACTTC. It encodes CASSKRLAGGPETQYF.

This clonotype was found once. V and J are TRBV20-1 and TRBJ2-1; unclear D gene. This CDR3 region has 12 residues. Germline CDR1 reads DFQATT; CDR2 reads SNEGSKA (reference sequence). V dropped 4 bases and J dropped 6 bases, with 10 bases sitting between them. Here the CDR3 DNA reads TGCAGTGCTAAACTTTCGGGCAATGAGCAGTTCTTC. Its translation: CSAKLSGNEQFF.

This clonotype was observed a handful of times. This chain uses TRBV5-1 with TRBJ2-2; the D gene could be TRBD1 or TRBD2 (5 bases each). Germline V gene lookup returns CDR1 SGHRS and CDR2 YFSETQ. The CDR3 covers 14 residues. Trimming shortened V by 0 bases and J by 6 bases, and 9 bases separated the two germline ends. CDR3 residues: CASSLALGAGELFF. The DNA of the CDR3 is TGCGCCAGCAGCTTGGCCTTGGGGGCCGGGGAGCTGTTTTTT.